These 9 T cell receptor beta chains originate from one sample sequenced in a study of cytomegalovirus exposure and HLA in healthy donors. It was with 60 Vbeta and 13 Jbeta primers that the PCR ran. The data were produced by immunoSEQ multiplex PCR, yet TCRdb's version contains in-frame clones alone and is incomplete. This table has about 97,000 clones, over 8% appearing once. The sequenced material came from PBMCs. These receptors originate from a man aged 50 to 59 in good health and CMV-seropositive.

This clone has a handful of counts. CDR3 nucleotides: TGTGCCAGCAGCCAAGTGTCCGGGAGCACTGAAGCTTTCTTT. Translating gives CASSQVSGSTEAFF. The V and J genes are TRBV14 and TRBJ1-1; D ambiguous. Trimming took off 1 base at V and 4 bases at J, with 10 bases between the two ends. This CDR3 is 14 amino acids long. Germline V gene lookup returns CDR1 SGHDN and CDR2 FVKESK.

This clone was seen a handful of times. The rearrangement joins TRBV6-5 to TRBJ2-5; D is unresolved. Germline CDR1 MNHEY, CDR2 SVGAGI. The length of the CDR3 is 13 residues. Trimming left V 6 bases short and J 0 bases short, with 8 bases between. The CDR3: CASSSQYQETQYF. Here the CDR3 DNA reads TGTGCCAGCAGCTCCCAGTACCAAGAGACCCAGTACTTC.

The chain uses TRBV7-3 and TRBJ2-1, with TRBD2 identical over 13 bases. CDR1 is SGHTA, CDR2 FQGTGA, per germline. The CDR3 is 14 residues long. Trimming removed 4 bases from V and 6 bases from J; junction bases left unmatched: 0. The CDR3 DNA reads as TGTGCCAGCAGCTGGACTAGCGGGAGCAATGAGCAGTTCTTC. Protein sequence: CASSWTSGSNEQFF. Full variable domain (rest looked up from reference TRBV7-3 and TRBJ2-1): GAGVSQTPSNKVTEKGKYVELRCDPISGHTALYWYRQSLGQGPEFLIYFQGTGAADDSGLPNDRFFAVRPEGSVSTLKIQRTERGDSAVYLCASSWTSGSNEQFFGPGTRLTVL.

The chain is built from TRBV18 and TRBJ2-6, with TRBD2 as a possible D gene (6 bases). V dropped 3 bases and J dropped 4 bases, with 16 bases sitting between them. The germline CDR1 and CDR2 sequences are KGHSH and LQKENI. The CDR3 has 17 amino acids. In DNA form, the CDR3 reads TGTGCCAGCTCACCCCAAACGATGGCGGGGGGGGCCAACGTCCTGACTTTC. Protein sequence: CASSPQTMAGGANVLTF.

The genes are TRBV28 and TRBJ1-2; D perhaps matches TRBD1 (6 bases). This CDR3 is built from 13 residues. CDR1 and CDR2 from the germline V gene are MDHEN and SYDVKM. The V and J ends lost 6 bases and 3 bases respectively, with 11 bases between them. CDR3 in amino acids: CASSTRGYYGYTF. In nucleotides, the CDR3 is TGTGCCAGCAGCACGAGGGGGTACTATGGCTACACCTTC.

There are a few counts of this clone. This CDR3 is CASRDPSGRGEQYF. The CDR3 DNA reads as TGTGCCAGCAGGGACCCTAGCGGGAGGGGCGAGCAGTACTTC. The rearrangement links TRBV6-5 to TRBJ2-7; 12 nucleotides agree with TRBD2. The CDR3 totals 14 residues. Losses at the gene ends were 6 bases for V and 6 bases for J; bases not matched to a gene: 6. The germline CDR1 and CDR2 sequences are MNHEY and SVGAGI.

The table lists this clone with a few counts. V and J are TRBV28 and TRBJ2-3; 8 bases map to TRBD2. Germline-derived CDR1 and CDR2 are MDHEN and SYDVKM. Trimming at V came to 8 bases and at J to 2 bases, leaving 6 bases not matched to a gene. The CDR3 totals 14 residues. CDR3 DNA sequence: TGTGCCAGCGCGGGACTAGACATCACAGATACGCAGTATTTT. This encodes CASAGLDITDTQYF.

The V and J genes are TRBV2 and TRBJ2-7; tentatively, D is TRBD1 (5 bases). The CDR3 totals 11 residues. V was cut by 7 bases and J by 4 bases, with 8 bases left in between. Germline loops: CDR1 SNHLY, CDR2 FYNNEI. CDR3 nucleotide sequence: TGTGCCAGCACCCAGGGTTACGAGCAGTACTTC. This encodes CASTQGYEQYF.

The chain links TRBV11-2 to TRBJ1-1; 7 nucleotides agree with TRBD1. V lost 5 bases, J lost 4 bases, and 4 bases stayed unmatched. The CDR3 length is 13 residues. Looked up from germline, CDR1 is SGHAT and CDR2 is FQNNGV. The CDR3 protein is CASSRYRGTEAFF. CDR3 DNA sequence: TGTGCCAGCAGCAGGTACAGGGGCACTGAAGCTTTCTTT.